The entry that follows covers one TCR beta chain sequence. The antigen is unknown. Amplification of ligated cDNA took four PCR rounds with SP2 and nested alpha and beta constant primers. Alpha and beta constant region primers primed reverse transcription for blood and skin samples. TCRdb re-called the 5' RACE reads with MiXCR, one entry per CDR3 protein. Of roughly 60,000 distinct CDR3 sequences in the sample, 8% to 9% were seen once. A UMI-containing oligonucleotide was joined by 3' ligation to the TCR cDNA template. Adult healthy volunteers gave 2.5 ml peripheral blood for whole-blood RNA. Cells were not sorted; total RNA input targeted about 1 to 1,100 ng. This record belongs to a study of naive and memory T cell subsets. The CDR3 is 12 amino acids. The ends were cut back, 4 bases at V and 6 bases at J, with 11 bases in the middle. Germline V gene lookup returns CDR1 SGHNT and CDR2 YYREEE (reference sequence).

Regarding the study as a whole: The RNA method is potentially sensitive to activation and differentiation changes.

V is TRBV5-4 and J is TRBJ2-7; D possibly corresponds to TRBD1 (6 bases). The source is a female donor in good health. DNA of the CDR3: TGTGCCAGCAGCCGAAAAGGGGGCGAGCAGTACTTC. The encoded protein is CASSRKGGEQYF.